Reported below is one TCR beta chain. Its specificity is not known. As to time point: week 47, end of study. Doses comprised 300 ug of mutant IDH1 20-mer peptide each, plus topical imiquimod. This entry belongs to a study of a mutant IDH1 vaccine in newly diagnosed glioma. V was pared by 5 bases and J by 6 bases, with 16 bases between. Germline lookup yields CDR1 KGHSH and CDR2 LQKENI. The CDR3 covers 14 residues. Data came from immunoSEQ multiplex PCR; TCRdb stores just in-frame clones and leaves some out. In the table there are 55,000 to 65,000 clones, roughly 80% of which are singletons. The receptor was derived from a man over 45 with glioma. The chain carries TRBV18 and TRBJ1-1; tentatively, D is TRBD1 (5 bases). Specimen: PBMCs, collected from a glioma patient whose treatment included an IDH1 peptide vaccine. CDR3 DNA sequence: TGTGCCAGCTCAGGTGGGACCAAAGCCCCTGAAGCTTTCTTT. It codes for CASSGGTKAPEAFF.